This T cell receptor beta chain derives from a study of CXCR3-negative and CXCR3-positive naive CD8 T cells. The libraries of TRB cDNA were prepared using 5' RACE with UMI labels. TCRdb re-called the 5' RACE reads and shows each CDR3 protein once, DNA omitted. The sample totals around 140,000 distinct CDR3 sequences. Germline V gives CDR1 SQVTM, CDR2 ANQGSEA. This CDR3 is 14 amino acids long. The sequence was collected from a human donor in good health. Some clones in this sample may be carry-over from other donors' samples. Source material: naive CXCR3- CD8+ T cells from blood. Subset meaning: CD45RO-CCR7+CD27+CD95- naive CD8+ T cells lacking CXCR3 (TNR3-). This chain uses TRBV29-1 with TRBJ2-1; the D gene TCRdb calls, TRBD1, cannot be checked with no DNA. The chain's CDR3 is CSVEGAPPWDEQFF.